The 27 T cell receptor beta chains presented below share a single source sample, sequenced in a study of cytomegalovirus exposure and HLA in healthy donors. Libraries were prepared by immunoSEQ multiplex PCR; TCRdb keeps only in-frame clonotypes and omits some of them. The sample shows 120,000 or so clones, 70% to 90% of them seen only once. The sequenced sample was PBMCs. Receptors were obtained from a man younger than 35 in good health and CMV-seronegative.

As regards this clone: Different DNA sequences within this sample yield the same CDR3. V and J are TRBV28 and TRBJ1-5, with 7 bases identical to TRBD1. The CDR3 has 14 residues. The trim removed 5 bases at V and 4 bases at J, leaving 5 bases unmatched. Looked up from germline, CDR1 is MDHEN and CDR2 is SYDVKM. The chain's CDR3 is CASSPDRDNQPQHF. CDR3 in DNA: TGTGCCAGCAGTCCCGACAGGGATAATCAGCCCCAGCATTTT. The whole variable domain, remainder taken from reference TRBV28 and TRBJ1-5, is DVKVTQSSRYLVKRTGEKVFLECVQDMDHENMFWYRQDPGLGLRLIYFSYDVKMKEKGDIPEGYSVSREKKERFSLILESASTNQTSMYLCASSPDRDNQPQHFGDGTRLSIL.

By its share, this clone is medium-sized. This rearrangement joins TRBV27 to TRBJ2-7, with a weak D call TRBD1 (6 bases). The CDR3 is 13 residues long. Germline values: CDR1 MNHEY, CDR2 SMNVEV (reference sequence). The germline V and J ends were trimmed by 6 bases and 0 bases, with 9 bases remaining between them. CDR3 nucleotide sequence: TGTGCCAGCAGCCCAGGGGCCTCCTACGAGCAGTACTTC. Translated, it gives CASSPGASYEQYF.

This chain uses TRBV5-6 with TRBJ1-2, with D uncertain. Germline CDR1 is SGHDT and CDR2 is YYEEEE. This CDR3 has 12 residues. V lost 5 bases and J lost 8, with 13 bases in between. The CDR3 is CASRYGEGGYTF. The CDR3 region has the DNA TGTGCCAGCAGATACGGGGAGGGAGGCTACACCTTC. The variable domain in full, completed from reference TRBV5-6 and TRBJ1-2, reads DAGVTQSPTHLIKTRGQQVTLRCSPKSGHDTVSWYQQALGQGPQFIFQYYEEEERQRGNFPDRFSGHQFPNYSSELNVNALLLGDSALYLCASRYGEGGYTFGSGTRLTVV.

V gene TRBV2 combines with J gene TRBJ1-2; D not resolved. CDR1 and CDR2 (germline): SNHLY, FYNNEI. The CDR3 loop spans 13 amino acids. Trimming took off 2 bases at V and 0 bases at J, with 4 bases between the two ends. The CDR3 coding sequence is TGTGCCAGCAGTGAATCGGCTAACTATGGCTACACCTTC. It yields the protein CASSESANYGYTF.

The chain links TRBV9 to TRBJ1-1, with a weak D call TRBD1 (5 bases). Trimming cost V 0 bases and J 6 bases, with 15 bases left between them. CDR1 is SGDLS, CDR2 YYNGEE, per germline. The CDR3 consists of 15 residues. In DNA, the CDR3 is TGTGCCAGCAGCGTAGTTGATCAGGGTTTCGCTGAAGCTTTCTTT. It encodes CASSVVDQGFAEAFF.

In DNA, the CDR3 is TGCGCCAGCAGCGCATGGGACAGTACCATGAACACTGAAGCTTTCTTT. Its protein is CASSAWDSTMNTEAFF. This chain joins TRBV5-1 and TRBJ1-1; 7 nucleotides line up with TRBD1. V gave up 4 bases and J gave up 0 bases; unmatched junction bases: 9. The CDR3 runs 16 residues. Germline CDR1 and CDR2: SGHRS and YFSETQ.

This CDR3 is CASSYRTSLADTQYF. The DNA of the CDR3 is TGTGCCAGCAGTTATCGGACTAGCTTGGCCGATACGCAGTATTTT. The chain recombines TRBV7-9 with TRBJ2-3; 8 positions agree with TRBD2. Germline V gives CDR1 SEHNR, CDR2 FQNEAQ (reference sequence). The V and J ends lost 6 bases and 6 bases, in that order; junction bases with no gene match: 11. This CDR3 has 15 residues.

The chain recombines TRBV7-2 with TRBJ2-7, with D possibly matching TRBD2 (6 bases). The CDR3 totals 14 residues. Germline CDR1 SGHTA, CDR2 FQGNSA. Trimming stripped 4 bases from V and 2 bases from J, with 12 bases between. DNA of the CDR3: TGTGCCAGCAGCTCGCGGGACGGAGCCTACGAGCAGTACTTC. Its translation is CASSSRDGAYEQYF.

This chain uses TRBV28 with TRBJ1-2; TRBD1 agrees at 7 bases. The germline V gene encodes CDR1 MDHEN and CDR2 SYDVKM. The junction had 11 bases not matched to a gene; V was cut back by 2 bases and J by 5 bases. This CDR3 comprises 16 residues. The CDR3 here is CASSLAHPGQTYGYTF. The CDR3 nucleotides are TGTGCCAGCAGTTTAGCTCATCCGGGACAGACTTATGGCTACACCTTC.

The rearrangement links TRBV11-2 to TRBJ1-2, with 9 bases matching TRBD1. The CDR3 is made up of 18 amino acids. Germline V CDR1 and CDR2: SGHAT, FQNNGV. The junction had 17 bases not matched to a gene; V was cut back by 1 base and J by 8 bases. This CDR3 reads CASSLGLGTGRIIGGYTF. DNA of the CDR3: TGTGCCAGCAGCTTAGGATTGGGGACAGGGCGGATAATTGGCGGCTACACCTTC.

The CDR3 bases are TGTGCCTGGAGTGTACCTTTGGGGAGGGGTGACTATGGCTACACCTTC. Translated: CAWSVPLGRGDYGYTF. The chain is built from TRBV30 and TRBJ1-2, with D possibly TRBD1 on 5 matching bases. Trimming shortened V by 0 bases and J by 3 bases, and 17 bases separated the two germline ends. Looked up from germline, CDR1 is GTSNPN and CDR2 is SVGIG (reference sequence). CDR3 length: 16 amino acids.

The V gene is TRBV28, the J gene TRBJ2-3; 14 nucleotides line up with TRBD2. This CDR3 has 16 amino acids. Germline V CDR1 and CDR2: MDHEN, SYDVKM. Unmatched junction bases numbered 7, after V lost 6 bases and J lost 5 bases. Here the CDR3 DNA reads TGTGCCAGCAGCTCCCCAGGGACTAGCGGGAGAGATACGCAGTATTTT. Its translation is CASSSPGTSGRDTQYF.

This chain links TRBV2 with TRBJ2-2; 10 bases are a match to TRBD1. The V and J ends lost 4 bases and 6 bases, in that order; junction bases with no gene match: 2. The CDR3 length is 14 residues. Germline lookup yields CDR1 SNHLY and CDR2 FYNNEI. The CDR3 coding sequence is TGTGCCAGCAGTGTAGACAGGGGGCCCGGGGAGCTGTTTTTT. Translation: CASSVDRGPGELFF.

The chain recombines TRBV11-2 with TRBJ1-1, with 7 bases matching TRBD1. The CDR3 sequence is 16 residues long. The germline V gene has CDR1 SGHAT and CDR2 FQNNGV. V lost 4 bases to trimming and J lost 0 bases; unmatched junction nucleotides: 8. The CDR3 here is CASSSTTGSMNTEAFF. The CDR3 DNA reads as TGTGCCAGCAGCTCAACGACAGGGTCCATGAACACTGAAGCTTTCTTT.

For this clone: Other DNA sequences in this specimen translate into the identical CDR3. The chain is built from TRBV5-6 and TRBJ2-7; 10 bases agree with TRBD1. This CDR3 is built from 14 residues. Unmatched junction bases numbered 3, after V lost 4 bases and J lost 2 bases. Germline V gives CDR1 SGHDT, CDR2 YYEEEE. CDR3 sequence (DNA): TGTGCCAGCAGCACGACAGGGGGCGCCTACGAGCAGTACTTC. This gives the protein CASSTTGGAYEQYF.

The sample holds one count of this clone. The J gene is TRBJ1-5, the V gene TRBV5-1; the D gene is possibly TRBD1 (6 bases). Per germline, CDR1 SGHRS and CDR2 YFSETQ. This CDR3 has 16 residues. Trimming shortened V by 4 bases and J by 4 bases, and 18 bases separated the two germline ends. CDR3 in DNA: TGCGCCAGCAGCCCACAGGGTACGCAGGGAAATCAGCCCCAGCATTTT. Its translation: CASSPQGTQGNQPQHF.

The CDR3 coding sequence is TGTGCCAGTAGTATTGCGACTAGCGGGGGGAGAGAGACCCAGTACTTC. Translating it yields CASSIATSGGRETQYF. The rearrangement joins TRBV19 to TRBJ2-5, with 13 bases that match TRBD2. Trimming cost V 3 bases and J 4 bases; bases outside gene matches: 5. The CDR3 consists of 16 residues. Germline CDR1 and CDR2: LNHDA and SQIVND (reference sequence).

The chain joins TRBV7-9 to TRBJ2-1, with D hard to call. This CDR3 contains 12 residues. With 1 base removed from V and 10 bases from J, the gap between germline ends came to 8 bases. In germline, CDR1 is SEHNR, CDR2 FQNEAQ (reference sequence). CDR3 region: CASSLGLGEQFF. CDR3 bases: TGTGCCAGCAGCTTAGGGCTTGGCGAGCAGTTCTTC.

The chain couples TRBV18 to TRBJ1-1, with TRBD1 identical over 8 bases. With V trimmed by 4 bases and J by 1 base, 2 bases remained unmatched. The CDR3 is made up of 14 amino acids. Germline CDR1 and CDR2: KGHSH and LQKENI. CDR3 bases: TGTGCCAGCTCACTGGGACAGGAGAACACTGAAGCTTTCTTT. It encodes CASSLGQENTEAFF.

For the CDR3, the DNA is TGTGCCAGCAGTTACGAGACAGCGAACACTGAAGCTTTCTTT. This gives the protein CASSYETANTEAFF. The V gene is TRBV6-6, the J gene TRBJ1-1; perhaps TRBD1 as D (5 bases). V was pared by 2 bases and J by 1 base, with 8 bases between. Germline V lookup: CDR1 MNHNY, CDR2 SVGAGI (reference sequence). The CDR3 totals 14 residues.

CDR3 residues: CSVRTTQGLGSDEQFF. In DNA form, the CDR3 reads TGCAGCGTGAGGACGACACAGGGGCTAGGGTCGGATGAGCAGTTCTTC. The chain joins TRBV29-1 to TRBJ2-1; 7 positions agree with TRBD1. Germline lookup yields CDR1 SQVTM and CDR2 ANQGSEA. The CDR3 covers 16 residues. Trimming at V came to 6 bases and at J to 8 bases, leaving 19 bases not matched to a gene.

The CDR3 nucleotides are TGCAGCGCCTTTACGGGGGTCTACGAGCAGTACTTC. Its protein product is CSAFTGVYEQYF. The rearrangement uses TRBV29-1 and TRBJ2-7, with D possibly being TRBD2 (6 bases). CDR1 is SQVTM and CDR2 is ANQGSEA in the germline V gene. Trimming removed 7 bases at V and 3 bases at J, with 13 bases between. The CDR3 sequence is 12 residues long.

This clone was found once. The chain recombines TRBV6-5 with TRBJ1-5; 8 nucleotides agree with TRBD1. V lost 6 bases and J lost 0; bases outside the gene matches: 4. The germline V gene encodes CDR1 MNHEY and CDR2 SVGAGI. The CDR3 has 15 residues. The CDR3 loop is CASRQDRGSNQPQHF. The CDR3 nucleotides read TGTGCCAGCAGACAAGACAGGGGTAGCAATCAGCCCCAGCATTTT.

V and J are TRBV11-2 and TRBJ1-2, with D possibly matching TRBD1 (6 bases). The germline V gene has CDR1 SGHAT and CDR2 FQNNGV. V lost 5 bases, J lost 3 bases, and 13 bases lay in between. This CDR3 is 14 amino acids long. The CDR3 DNA is TGTGCCAGCAGCGAGGGGGGGATTTACTATGGCTACACCTTC. This gives the protein CASSEGGIYYGYTF.

This chain links TRBV5-1 with TRBJ1-1, with a tentative D call TRBD1 (6 bases). The germline V gene encodes CDR1 SGHRS and CDR2 YFSETQ. V lost 2 bases, J lost 4 bases, and 12 bases lay in between. The CDR3 runs to 14 residues. CDR3 loop: CASSFTGLGTEAFF. The CDR3 bases are TGCGCCAGCAGCTTCACAGGGTTGGGCACTGAAGCTTTCTTT.

The chain joins TRBV5-1 to TRBJ2-7; 8 bases line up with TRBD1. The CDR3 has 16 residues. With V trimmed by 4 bases and J by 6 bases, 15 bases remained unmatched. Germline CDR1 and CDR2: SGHRS and YFSETQ. CDR3 in amino acids: CASSLGPRQGAFEQYF. CDR3 bases: TGCGCCAGCAGCCTTGGGCCGCGGCAGGGGGCTTTCGAGCAGTACTTC. Combining the CDR3 with reference TRBV5-1 and TRBJ2-7 gives the whole variable domain KAGVTQTPRYLIKTRGQQVTLSCSPISGHRSVSWYQQTPGQGLQFLFEYFSETQRNKGNFPGRFSGRQFSNSRSEMNVSTLELGDSALYLCASSLGPRQGAFEQYFGPGTRLTVT.

The J gene is TRBJ1-6, the V gene TRBV11-2; possible D gene TRBD1, 5 bases. Trimming removed 7 bases from V and 8 bases from J, with 21 bases in between. This CDR3 comprises 16 residues. In germline, CDR1 is SGHAT, CDR2 FQNNGV. The CDR3 DNA is TGTGCCAGCACCCTCTCCGGGGGGGTAAGGGATTCACCCCTCCACTTT. This translates into CASTLSGGVRDSPLHF.